The rows below give T cell receptor beta chains drawn from one sample of a study of blood T cell repertoires in COVID-19. Here immunoSEQ multiplex PCR was the method, and the copy in TCRdb shows in-frame clones only, minus some. This table holds some 120,000 clones, approximately 85% found once. Sequencing input: peripheral blood. All receptors derive from a woman older than 75 with COVID-19, enrolled during active disease. The CDR3 runs from the conserved cysteine through the conserved F or W. Fields, in order: V gene, D gene, J gene, clone size, CDR3 length, CDR3 DNA, CDR3 protein. The D gene is left open where the match is weak. Part of the rows lack a size; the others show once, few, many or a class for expanded clones.

>TRBV5-8|NA|TRBJ1-5|NA|13
TGTGCCAGCAGCTCCGAACACAATCAGCCCCAGCATTTT
CASSSEHNQPQHF
>TRBV19|NA|TRBJ1-3|once|15
TGTGCCAGTAGGTCAACCACGGTCTCTGGAAACACCATATATTTT
CASRSTTVSGNTIYF
>TRBV5-4|TRBD1|TRBJ2-3|NA|14
TGTGCCAGCAGCTTCTCAGGGGGCGCAGATACGCAGTATTTT
CASSFSGGADTQYF
>TRBV5-1|TRBD2|TRBJ2-2|NA|14
TGCGCCAGCTACCCGGGACTACCCGCCGGGGAGCTGTTTTTT
CASYPGLPAGELFF
>TRBV10-3|NA|TRBJ1-1|NA|16
TGTGCCATCAGTGAGTCGAGTAGAGCGTCGAACACTGAAGCTTTCTTT
CAISESSRASNTEAFF
>TRBV5-1|TRBD2|TRBJ2-7|NA|16
TGCGCCAGCAGCTTGATTTGGGAGGGGCTGCCCTACGAGCAGTACTTC
CASSLIWEGLPYEQYF
>TRBV6-2/TRBV6-3|TRBD2|TRBJ2-1|NA|15
TGTGCCAGCAGCCGGACTAGCGGGAGTTCTCGGAAGCAGTTCTTC
CASSRTSGSSRKQFF
>TRBV5-4|NA|TRBJ2-1|once|13
TGTGCCAGCAGCTTGCCCGGGGTCAATGAGCAGTTCTTC
CASSLPGVNEQFF
>TRBV7-6|TRBD1|TRBJ2-7|few|16
TGTGCCAGCAGTCCATTGACAGGGCCATTCTCCTACGAGCAGTACTTC
CASSPLTGPFSYEQYF
>TRBV5-6|NA|TRBJ2-6|NA|16
TGTGCCAGCAGCCCCGGACAGCCCTCTGGGGCCAACGTCCTGACTTTC
CASSPGQPSGANVLTF
>TRBV7-9|TRBD1|TRBJ2-5|NA|15
TGTGCCAGCAGCTTGCGTCAGGGGGCAGGAGAGACCCAGTACTTC
CASSLRQGAGETQYF
>TRBV20-1|TRBD2|TRBJ2-7|NA|15
TGCAGTGCTAGTAGGTCCAGCGGGAGTTTTCACGAGCAGTACTTC
CSASRSSGSFHEQYF
>TRBV5-6|TRBD2|TRBJ2-3|NA|18
TGTGCCAGCAGCTTGAGGGCTAGCGGGGGCGGTGGCACAGATACGCAGTATTTT
CASSLRASGGGGTDTQYF
>TRBV5-1|TRBD2|TRBJ2-7|NA|15
TGCGCCAGCAGCTTGGGCGGTAGCGGGAAGTACGAGCAGTACTTC
CASSLGGSGKYEQYF
>TRBV5-5|TRBD1|TRBJ2-7|NA|14
TGTGCCAGCAGGGAGGGGACAGGGGGGAACGAGCAGTACTTC
CASREGTGGNEQYF
>TRBV6-5|TRBD1|TRBJ2-6|once|15
TGTGCCAGCGTACAGGGGGCAGGTGGGGCCAACGTCCTGACTTTC
CASVQGAGGANVLTF
>TRBV5-1|NA|TRBJ2-1|NA|15
TGCGCCAGCAGCTTGGAAGGCGGCTCCTACAATGAGCAGTTCTTC
CASSLEGGSYNEQFF
>TRBV11-3|NA|TRBJ2-7|NA|13
TGTGCCAGCAGCCCCCCCGGGATGAACGAGCAGTACTTC
CASSPPGMNEQYF
>TRBV24-1|TRBD2|TRBJ2-2|NA|15
TGTGCCACCAGTGCCACCGGGGGGGGCTCCGGGGAGCTGTTTTTT
CATSATGGGSGELFF
>TRBV7-8|TRBD1|TRBJ1-2|NA|15
TGTGCCAGCAGCTGGGGACAGGGGGAAAACTATGGCTACACCTTC
CASSWGQGENYGYTF
>TRBV28|TRBD1|TRBJ1-1|NA|16
TGTGCCAGCAGATCGGACAGGGGGTTGATGAACACTGAAGCTTTCTTT
CASRSDRGLMNTEAFF
>TRBV27|TRBD2|TRBJ2-7|NA|17
TGTGCGACGAGCGTCCGAGGTAGCGGGAGTGCATTCTACGAGCAGTACTTC
CATSVRGSGSAFYEQYF
>TRBV19|NA|TRBJ2-3|NA|18
TGTGCCAGTAGTAAACATCCGAAGGCGGGCCCTCCGAGGGATACGCAGTATTTT
CASSKHPKAGPPRDTQYF
>TRBV19|TRBD1|TRBJ1-4|NA|13
TGTGCCAGTAGTATCTCCAGGGGGGAAAAACTGTTTTTT
CASSISRGEKLFF
>TRBV7-3|NA|TRBJ1-1|NA|14
TGTGCCAGCAGCTTGGAACAGGGAATCACTGAAGCTTTCTTT
CASSLEQGITEAFF
>TRBV27|TRBD2|TRBJ2-1|NA|15
TGTGCCAGCAGTTTAGTGGCTAGCGGGAGGAATGAGCAGTTCTTC
CASSLVASGRNEQFF
>TRBV12-3/TRBV12-4|TRBD1|TRBJ1-2|few|13
TGTGCCAGCAGCAGGACAGGGTTGGATGGCTACACCTTC
CASSRTGLDGYTF
>TRBV7-6|NA|TRBJ2-5|NA|18
TGTGCCAGCAGCTTAGGTGTAGTTGGGCAGCCCCACCAAGAGACCCAGTACTTC
CASSLGVVGQPHQETQYF
>TRBV6-2/TRBV6-3|NA|TRBJ2-1|NA|12
TGTGCCAGCAGTTACTTTGGGGCTGAGCAGTTCTTC
CASSYFGAEQFF
>TRBV5-1|TRBD1|TRBJ1-4|once|14
TGCGCCAGCAGCCCGGACAGGGAAAATGAAAAACTGTTTTTT
CASSPDRENEKLFF
>TRBV21-1|NA|TRBJ1-2|NA|14
TGTGCCAGCAGCCGCCGGGACACATTCTATGGCTACACCTTC
CASSRRDTFYGYTF
>TRBV6-5|TRBD2|TRBJ2-5|few|15
TGTGCCAGCCAACGGGGAGCGGGAGCTTTGGAGACCCAGTACTTC
CASQRGAGALETQYF
>TRBV6-5|NA|TRBJ1-1|NA|14
TGTGCCAGCAGTTACGGGGCCATGAACACTGAAGCTTTCTTT
CASSYGAMNTEAFF
>TRBV7-2|TRBD2|TRBJ2-3|NA|16
TGTGCCAGCAGCCCCGAGTTAGCGGGAAGTACAGATACGCAGTATTTT
CASSPELAGSTDTQYF
>TRBV2|NA|TRBJ2-7|NA|12
TGTGCCAGCAGTGTTGGGTGGGAGGAGCAGTACTTC
CASSVGWEEQYF
>TRBV5-6|NA|TRBJ2-2|NA|16
TGTGCCAGCAGCTCCGTCTTACAGGGAAGGGCCGGGGAGCTGTTTTTT
CASSSVLQGRAGELFF
>TRBV5-4|TRBD2|TRBJ2-5|NA|15
TGTGCCAGCAGCTTGTCGGGAGGCAACCAAGAGACCCAGTACTTC
CASSLSGGNQETQYF
>TRBV7-4|TRBD2|TRBJ2-7|NA|16
TGTGCCAGCAAGAAAACGCCGGCGGGAGGTCCCTACGAGCAGTACTTC
CASKKTPAGGPYEQYF
>TRBV7-3|TRBD2|TRBJ2-1|NA|15
TGTGCCAGCAGCTTAAGCGGGAGTACCTACAATGAGCAGTTCTTC
CASSLSGSTYNEQFF
>TRBV7-2|TRBD2|TRBJ2-7|NA|15
TGTGCCAGCAGCTTAGTGTCTACTAGCGGCTACGAGCAGTACTTC
CASSLVSTSGYEQYF
>TRBV25-1|NA|TRBJ2-1|NA|14
TGTGCCAGCAGTGGGGACTTCGAGGTCCATGAGCAGTTCTTC
CASSGDFEVHEQFF
>TRBV6-6|NA|TRBJ1-3|NA|20
TGTGCCAGCAGCATTTTACGGACAGATAGACATTCCTTCTCTGGAAACACCATATATTTT
CASSILRTDRHSFSGNTIYF
>TRBV9|NA|TRBJ1-2|NA|13
TGTGCCAGCAGCAAACAGGGACCCTATGGCTACACCTTC
CASSKQGPYGYTF
>TRBV29-1|NA|TRBJ1-1|NA|13
TGCAGCGTTGGCAGGGGCCGAAACACTGAAGCTTTCTTT
CSVGRGRNTEAFF
>TRBV29-1|NA|TRBJ1-2|NA|12
TGCAGCGTTGGAGGAAACCACTATGGCTACACCTTC
CSVGGNHYGYTF
>TRBV12-3/TRBV12-4|NA|TRBJ1-2|once|13
TGTGCCAGCAGATCGACGGGGAACTATGGCTACACCTTC
CASRSTGNYGYTF
>TRBV5-1|NA|TRBJ2-2|NA|15
TGCGCCAGCAGCTTGCTTAGCGGGAACACCGGGGAGCTGTTTTTT
CASSLLSGNTGELFF
>TRBV11-2|NA|TRBJ2-1|NA|14
TGTGCCAGCAGCCGTGGGCGGGCGAAAGATGAGCAGTTCTTC
CASSRGRAKDEQFF
>TRBV4-3|NA|TRBJ1-2|NA|16
TGCGCCAGCAGCCAAGATCTTGGCAGGGAAGACTATGGCTACACCTTC
CASSQDLGREDYGYTF
>TRBV6-5|TRBD1|TRBJ1-2|NA|15
TGTGCCAGCAGGTACACAGGGGGTTCCAACTATGGCTACACCTTC
CASRYTGGSNYGYTF
>TRBV7-8|NA|TRBJ2-2|once|17
TGTGCCAGCAGCTTAAAGATTCCCTCGGCGAACACCGGGGAGCTGTTTTTT
CASSLKIPSANTGELFF
>TRBV18|TRBD1|TRBJ2-7|NA|15
TGTGCCAGCTCACCACAATGGACAGGGGGCGATGAGCAGTACTTC
CASSPQWTGGDEQYF
>TRBV7-9|TRBD1|TRBJ2-1|NA|15
TGTGCCAGCAGCCCAGGGGACAGCTCCTACAATGAGCAGTTCTTC
CASSPGDSSYNEQFF
>TRBV2|NA|TRBJ2-7|NA|17
TGTGCCAGCAGTGTGAATTTGACAGGGAGGTTATCGTACGAGCAGTACTTC
CASSVNLTGRLSYEQYF